This T cell receptor beta chain was found in a study of blood T cell repertoires in COVID-19. Study background: T cells, B-cell-depleted T cells, or PBMCs supplied cDNA or gDNA.

The authors' processing: Researchers report that nucleated cell counts were estimated from reference gene primer amplification. Produced via immunoSEQ multiplex PCR; TCRdb's table is partial and in-frame only. D and trimming come from the DNA, and the V and J calls and clone size come from that table. This table holds about 75,000 clones, 88% found once. The V gene lost 7 bases and the J gene lost 9 bases, with 18 bases spanning the gap. The CDR3 spans 13 residues. Germline lookup yields CDR1 SGHAT and CDR2 FQNNGV. To note about this clone: This CDR3 is missing its conserved last phenylalanine or tryptophan, likely due to a read error.

The receptor was derived from a human donor in a cohort sampled during active COVID-19. Sequenced material: peripheral blood. The chain is built from TRBV11-2 and TRBJ1-2; no reliable D call. CDR3 sequence reads: CASTQLEQISYTL. The CDR3 DNA reads as TGTGCCAGCACCCAACTCGAACAGATAAGCTACACCCTC.